The clone carrying this T cell receptor (beta chain) was detected only a few times. Its antigen is undetermined. The source of the sample is a study of shared clonotypes between healthy human individuals. The V and J ends lost 3 bases and 0 bases respectively, with 12 bases between them. The CDR3 is made up of 16 amino acids. Germline V gene lookup returns CDR1 MDHEN and CDR2 SYDVKM. Broader study findings: Generally, naive subsets came out with larger estimated richness than memory subsets.

The donors were all Caucasian adults (living in Nashville, Tennessee). Each subset's genomic DNA was split evenly across several immunoSEQ plates. Per the authors' pipeline: ImmunoSEQ output lacked quality scores and full-length reads, limiting matched filtering. The assay was immunoSEQ multiplex PCR, and TCRdb's table has in-frame clones only and misses some. V, J and clone size were drawn from that table, and D and trimming were deduced from the DNA. The sample holds millions of clones, over 85% seen once. This TCR derives from a man aged 18 to 29 in good health. The J gene is TRBJ1-5, the V gene TRBV28; a weak D match, TRBD1 (6 bases). Sequencing was performed on naive CD4+ T cells sorted from blood. As for subset: CD45RA+ positively selected. The CDR3 region has the DNA TGTGCCAGCAGTTTGAAGAGGGGGACTAGCAATCAGCCCCAGCATTTT. Its translation is CASSLKRGTSNQPQHF.